These 10 T cell receptor beta chains originate from one sample sequenced in a study of T cell changes during pregnancy in multiple sclerosis. Libraries were prepared by immunoSEQ multiplex PCR; TCRdb keeps only in-frame clonotypes and omits some of them. The table includes 80,000 to 100,000 clones, approximately 90% detected once. The specimen comprised peripheral blood, sampled in the second trimester of pregnancy. All receptors derive from a female donor in good health, enrolled as a control in a pregnancy study.

This rearrangement joins TRBV7-9 to TRBJ1-2; 9 positions match TRBD1. CDR3 length equals 15 residues. Germline V lookup: CDR1 SEHNR, CDR2 FQNEAQ (reference sequence). Germline trimming cut 4 bases from V and 5 bases from J; bases unmatched to any gene: 8. The CDR3 DNA is TGTGCCAGCAGCTCCGGACAGGGGTTAGAGTATGGCTACACCTTC. Its protein product is CASSSGQGLEYGYTF.

The chain has TRBV28 and TRBJ1-2; D is possibly TRBD1 (6 bases). The CDR3 has 11 residues. The V end was cut by 6 bases, the J end by 4 bases, with 6 bases between. Germline V gives CDR1 MDHEN, CDR2 SYDVKM. CDR3 in DNA: TGTGCCAGCAGACAGGGCTATGGCTACACCTTC. Its protein product is CASRQGYGYTF.

This rearrangement joins TRBV6-5 to TRBJ1-1; 11 bases match TRBD1. Looked up from germline, CDR1 is MNHEY and CDR2 is SVGAGI. The CDR3 contains 13 residues. The J segment lost 11 bases and the V segment lost 2 bases, leaving 4 bases of the junction unmatched. The CDR3 loop reads CASSYRTGGMAFF. In DNA form, the CDR3 reads TGTGCCAGCAGTTACCGGACAGGGGGCATGGCTTTCTTT.

The genes are TRBV7-2 and TRBJ1-4; D not resolved. This CDR3 has 13 amino acids. V lost 1 base, J lost 7 bases, and 7 bases lay in between. CDR1 is SGHTA, CDR2 FQGNSA, per germline. The CDR3 here is CASSLGQREKLFF. CDR3 DNA sequence: TGTGCCAGCAGCTTAGGACAACGTGAAAAACTGTTTTTT.

This chain uses TRBV7-2 with TRBJ2-7; 12 bases map to TRBD1. Looked up from germline, CDR1 is SGHTA and CDR2 is FQGNSA. Losses at the gene ends were 5 bases for V and 5 bases for J; bases not matched to a gene: 7. The CDR3 is 15 residues long. The CDR3 coding sequence is TGTGCCAGCAGCACTTCCGGGACAGGGGGCAACGAGCAGTACTTC. Its protein is CASSTSGTGGNEQYF.

The CDR3 here is CASSIAGGPPETQYF. CDR3 DNA: TGTGCCAGCAGTATAGCGGGAGGGCCCCCCGAGACCCAGTACTTC. The chain is built from TRBV6-5 and TRBJ2-5, with 11 bases aligning to TRBD2. Germline V lookup: CDR1 MNHEY, CDR2 SVGAGI. This CDR3 spans 15 amino acids. V dropped 5 bases and J dropped 5; count of bases not matched to a gene: 7.

The chain combines TRBV28 with TRBJ2-7; TRBD1 agrees at 12 bases. V shed 6 bases and J 4 bases; nucleotides not matched to a gene: 4. Germline CDR1 and CDR2: MDHEN and SYDVKM. The CDR3 consists of 14 residues. The DNA for the CDR3 is TGTGCCAGCAGACCGGGACAGGGGGCTTACGAGCAGTACTTC. It codes for CASRPGQGAYEQYF.

This sequence joins TRBV2 and TRBJ1-5; D gene ambiguous. The germline V gene encodes CDR1 SNHLY and CDR2 FYNNEI. Deletions cut 2 bases from V and 2 bases from J, with 13 bases between. This CDR3 has 16 residues. CDR3 nucleotide sequence: TGTGCCAGCAGTGAAAGGAGGAGTGTTGGCAATCAGCCCCAGCATTTT. Protein product: CASSERRSVGNQPQHF.

This chain joins TRBV5-5 and TRBJ2-6, with D hard to call. CDR3 length equals 16 residues. Germline V gene data show CDR1 as SGHKS and CDR2 as YYEKEE (reference sequence). Trimming stripped 0 bases from V and 0 bases from J, with 7 bases between. DNA of the CDR3: TGTGCCAGCAGCTTGGGACACCTCTCTGGGGCCAACGTCCTGACTTTC. Translated, it gives CASSLGHLSGANVLTF.

This sequence joins TRBV30 and TRBJ2-7; TRBD2 aligns across 7 bases. Germline values: CDR1 GTSNPN, CDR2 SVGIG (reference sequence). The CDR3 consists of 12 residues. J gave up 6 bases and V 5 bases, and 7 bases lay outside the gene matches. The CDR3 DNA reads TGTGCCTGGGGGGGGGTCCCTTCCGAGCAGTACTTC. Its protein product is CAWGGVPSEQYF.